Below, one TCR beta chain is given with its context. What it recognizes is unknown. A quantity of about 0.45 to 1 ug RNA underwent reverse transcription using random hexamers. A multiplex approach, immunoSEQ multiplex PCR, amplified TCR beta CDR3 across 54 Vbeta and 13 Jbeta. TCRdb reprocessed the immunoSEQ multiplex PCR reads via MiXCR and lists one record per CDR3 protein. The table has about 300,000 distinct CDR3 sequences, 70% to 90% seen once. The data were obtained in a study of CD8 T cells in Susac syndrome. Study-wide findings and caveats: It was acknowledged in the study that its TCR sequencing and HLA analysis involved a relatively small number of individuals.

CD8+ and CD4+ T cells taken from blood had their TCR beta sequenced. The multiple sclerosis controls were treatment-naive patients affected by stable or active relapsing-remitting disease. CDR1 and CDR2 from the germline V gene are LGHDT and YNNKEL (reference sequence). The J segment lost 3 bases and the V segment lost 3 bases, leaving 1 base of the junction unmatched. The CDR3 loop spans 15 amino acids. This clonotype originated in a human donor with multiple sclerosis. The source material was CD8+ T cells from PBMCs. J is TRBJ2-7 and V is TRBV3-1, with 14 bases identical to TRBD2. The CDR3 region has the DNA TGTGCCAGCAGCCATGGACTAGCGGGAGGCTACGAGCAGTACTTC. This translates into CASSHGLAGGYEQYF.